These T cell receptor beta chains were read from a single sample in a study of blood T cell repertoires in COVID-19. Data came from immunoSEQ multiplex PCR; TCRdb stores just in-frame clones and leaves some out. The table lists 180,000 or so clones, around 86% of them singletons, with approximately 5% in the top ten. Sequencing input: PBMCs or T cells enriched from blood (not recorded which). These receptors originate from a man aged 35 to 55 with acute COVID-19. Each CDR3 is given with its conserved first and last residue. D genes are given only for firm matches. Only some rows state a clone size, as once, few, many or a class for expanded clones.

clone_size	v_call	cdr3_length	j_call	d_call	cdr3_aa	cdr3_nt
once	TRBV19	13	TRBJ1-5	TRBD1	CASSVTFRTGPHF	TGTGCCAGTAGTGTGACCTTCAGGACAGGGCCGCATTTT
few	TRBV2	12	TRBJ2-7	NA	CATRRLSYEQYF	TGTGCCACCAGACGGTTGTCCTACGAGCAGTACTTC
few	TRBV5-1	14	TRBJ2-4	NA	CASSLEEGANIQYF	TGCGCCAGCAGCTTGGAGGAGGGAGCGAACATTCAGTACTTC
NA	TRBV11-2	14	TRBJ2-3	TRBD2	CASRPLGGSDTQYF	TGTGCCAGCAGGCCCCTCGGGGGGTCAGATACGCAGTATTTT
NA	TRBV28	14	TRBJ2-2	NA	CASSSGGYTGELFF	TGTGCCAGCAGTTCAGGGGGGTACACCGGGGAGCTGTTTTTT
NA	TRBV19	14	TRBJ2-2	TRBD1	CASGAQGADGELFF	TGTGCCAGTGGGGCCCAGGGGGCGGACGGGGAGCTGTTTTTT
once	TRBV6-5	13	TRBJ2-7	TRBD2	CASSWGGRSEQYF	TGTGCCAGCAGTTGGGGGGGTAGATCGGAGCAGTACTTC
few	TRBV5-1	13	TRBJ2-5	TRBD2	CASSFGGEETQYF	TGCGCCAGCAGCTTCGGGGGGGAAGAGACCCAGTACTTC
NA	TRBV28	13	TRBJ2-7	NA	CASSFPEAAEQYF	TGTGCCAGCAGTTTTCCCGAGGCGGCCGAGCAGTACTTC
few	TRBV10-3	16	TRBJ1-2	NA	CAISETGPGVGDGYTF	TGTGCCATCAGTGAGACCGGACCGGGGGTCGGGGATGGCTACACCTTC
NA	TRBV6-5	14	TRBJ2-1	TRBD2	CASGAETSSLEQFF	TGTGCCAGCGGAGCCGAGACTAGCTCATTGGAGCAGTTCTTC
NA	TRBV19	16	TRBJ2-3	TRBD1	CASSIEGRGPADTQYF	TGTGCCAGTAGTATAGAGGGCAGGGGGCCTGCAGATACGCAGTATTTT
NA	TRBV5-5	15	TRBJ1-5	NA	CASSLGGRLDQPQHF	TGTGCCAGCAGCTTGGGGGGGCGGTTGGATCAGCCCCAGCATTTT
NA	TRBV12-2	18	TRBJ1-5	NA	CASRREIPGDDSNQPQHF	TGTGCAAGTCGCCGGGAAATTCCAGGGGACGATAGCAATCAGCCCCAGCATTTT
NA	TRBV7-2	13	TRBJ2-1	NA	CASSLSSRNEQFF	TGTGCCAGCAGCTTGTCTAGTAGGAATGAGCAGTTCTTC
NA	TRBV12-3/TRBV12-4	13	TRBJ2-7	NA	CASSLAAAGEQYF	TGTGCCAGCAGTTTAGCGGCGGCGGGGGAGCAGTACTTC
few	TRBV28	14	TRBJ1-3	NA	CASSLTTSGNTIYF	TGTGCCAGCAGTTTAACAACCTCTGGAAACACCATATATTTT
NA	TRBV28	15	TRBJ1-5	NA	CASRYLDRFNQPQHF	TGTGCCAGCAGGTACCTAGACAGATTCAATCAGCCCCAGCATTTT
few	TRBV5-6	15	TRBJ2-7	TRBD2	CASSETSGSLYEQYF	TGTGCCAGCAGCGAAACTAGCGGGAGTTTGTACGAGCAGTACTTC
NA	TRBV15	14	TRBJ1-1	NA	CATSSTDFLTEAFF	TGTGCCACCAGCTCTACGGACTTTTTAACTGAAGCTTTCTTT
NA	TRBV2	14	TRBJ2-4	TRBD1	CASSTGQGVVIQYF	TGTGCCAGCAGTACCGGACAGGGGGTCGTCATTCAGTACTTC
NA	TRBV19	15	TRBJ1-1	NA	CASSIPRDMNTEAFF	TGTGCCAGTAGTATCCCCCGGGACATGAACACTGAAGCTTTCTTT
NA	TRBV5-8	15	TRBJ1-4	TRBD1	CASTTGTGVGEKLFF	TGTGCCAGCACCACCGGGACAGGGGTTGGTGAAAAACTGTTTTTT
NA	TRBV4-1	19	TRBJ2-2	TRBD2	CASSQDPDGLALGPGELFF	TGCGCCAGCAGCCAAGACCCGGATGGACTAGCTCTAGGCCCCGGGGAGCTGTTTTTT
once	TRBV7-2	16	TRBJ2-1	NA	CASSLAQGSQGGEQFF	TGTGCCAGCAGCTTAGCCCAAGGGTCTCAGGGGGGTGAGCAGTTCTTC
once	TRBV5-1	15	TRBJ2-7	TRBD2	CASSLVTSGEYEQYF	TGCGCCAGCAGCTTGGTGACTAGCGGGGAATACGAGCAGTACTTC
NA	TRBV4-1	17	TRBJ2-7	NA	CASSFTLGVQVSYEQYF	TGCGCCAGCAGCTTTACCCTAGGAGTACAGGTTTCCTACGAGCAGTACTTC
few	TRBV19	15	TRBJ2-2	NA	CASSIRELHTGELFF	TGTGCCAGTAGCATTCGGGAGTTGCACACCGGGGAGCTGTTTTTT
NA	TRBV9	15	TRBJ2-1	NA	CASSLIPGLGNEQFF	TGTGCCAGCAGCTTAATCCCGGGACTTGGGAATGAGCAGTTCTTC
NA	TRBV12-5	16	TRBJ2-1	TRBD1	CASGLSPGQHSNEQFF	TGTGCTAGTGGTTTGTCCCCGGGACAGCATTCCAATGAGCAGTTCTTC
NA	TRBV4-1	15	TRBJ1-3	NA	CASSHPYSSGNTIYF	TGCGCCAGCAGCCACCCATACTCCTCTGGAAACACCATATATTTT
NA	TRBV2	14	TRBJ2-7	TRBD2	CASMKREFSYEQYF	TGTGCCAGCATGAAGCGGGAGTTCTCCTACGAGCAGTACTTC
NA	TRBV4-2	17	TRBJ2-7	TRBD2	CASSQELVLAGDYEQYF	TGTGCCAGCAGCCAAGAACTGGTCCTAGCGGGCGACTACGAGCAGTACTTC
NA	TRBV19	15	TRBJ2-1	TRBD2	CATTWTSAAYNEQFF	TGTGCCACTACCTGGACTAGCGCGGCCTACAATGAGCAGTTCTTC
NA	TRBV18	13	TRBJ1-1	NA	CASSPERQGSAFF	TGTGCCAGCTCACCAGAAAGGCAGGGATCAGCTTTCTTT
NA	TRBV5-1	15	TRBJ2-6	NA	CASSFKRAGANVLTF	TGCGCCAGCAGCTTCAAGAGGGCTGGGGCCAACGTCCTGACTTTC
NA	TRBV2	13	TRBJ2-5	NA	CATATVYQETQYF	TGTGCCACCGCGACAGTGTACCAAGAGACCCAGTACTTC
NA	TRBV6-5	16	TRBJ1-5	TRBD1	CASSFLGTGISQPQHF	TGTGCCAGCAGTTTCCTAGGGACAGGGATAAGTCAGCCCCAGCATTTT
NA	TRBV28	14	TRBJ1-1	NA	CASRIPSGFPEAFF	TGTGCCAGCAGGATACCTTCAGGGTTTCCTGAAGCTTTCTTT
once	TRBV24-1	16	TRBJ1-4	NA	CATSAARGGEVEKLFF	TGTGCCACCAGTGCCGCGAGGGGGGGTGAAGTTGAAAAACTGTTTTTT
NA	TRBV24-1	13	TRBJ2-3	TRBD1	CATRRGPADTQYF	TGTGCCACCAGGAGGGGGCCCGCAGATACGCAGTATTTT
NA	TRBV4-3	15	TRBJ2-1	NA	CASSRSSVTYNEQFF	TGCGCCAGCAGCCGATCTAGCGTTACCTACAATGAGCAGTTCTTC
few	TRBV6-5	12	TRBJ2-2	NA	CASNSQGRELFF	TGTGCCAGCAACTCACAGGGCCGGGAGCTGTTTTTT
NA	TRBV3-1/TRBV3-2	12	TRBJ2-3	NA	CASTARGHTQYF	TGTGCCAGCACCGCGCGGGGGCATACGCAGTATTTT
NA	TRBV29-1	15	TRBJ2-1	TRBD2	CSVGTLAGGPHEQFF	TGCAGCGTGGGGACGCTAGCGGGAGGGCCGCATGAGCAGTTCTTC
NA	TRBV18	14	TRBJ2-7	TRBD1	CASSLGTVEYEQYF	TGTGCCAGCTCACTGGGGACAGTAGAGTACGAGCAGTACTTC
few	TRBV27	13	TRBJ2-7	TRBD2	CASSLAGAYEQYF	TGTGCCAGCAGTTTGGCGGGGGCCTACGAGCAGTACTTC
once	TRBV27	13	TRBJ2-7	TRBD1	CASGDRDSYEQYF	TGTGCCAGCGGGGACAGGGACTCCTACGAGCAGTACTTC
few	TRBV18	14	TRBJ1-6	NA	CASSPAGRNSPLHF	TGTGCCAGCTCACCGGCAGGGCGCAATTCACCCCTCCACTTT
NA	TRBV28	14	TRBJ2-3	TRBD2	CASSLAGDTDTQYF	TGTGCCAGCAGTTTAGCGGGGGACACAGATACGCAGTATTTT
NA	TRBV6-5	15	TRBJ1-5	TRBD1	CASREDRGYNQPQHF	TGTGCCAGCAGGGAGGACAGGGGATACAATCAGCCCCAGCATTTT
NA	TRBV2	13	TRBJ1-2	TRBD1	CASNEDRGPGYTF	TGTGCCAGCAACGAAGACAGGGGTCCTGGCTACACCTTC
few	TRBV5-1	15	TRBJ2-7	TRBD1	CASSFSGTEKAPQYF	TGCGCCAGCAGCTTCTCCGGGACAGAAAAAGCCCCGCAGTACTTC
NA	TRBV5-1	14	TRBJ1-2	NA	CASSLGQQNYGYTF	TGCGCCAGCAGCTTGGGACAACAAAACTATGGCTACACCTTC
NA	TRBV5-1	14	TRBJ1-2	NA	CASSLGRGSYGYTF	TGCGCCAGCAGCTTGGGGCGAGGGAGCTATGGCTACACCTTC